This T cell receptor (beta chain) derives from a study of T-cell reconstitution after alpha-beta-depleted transplantation in children. Preparation of the TCRbeta library involved a method that used unique molecular identifiers. TCRdb passed the PCR reads through MiXCR, listing each CDR3 protein once. The sample shows some 490,000 distinct CDR3 sequences, around 13% of them seen only once. The CDR3 consists of 15 residues. V gave up 3 bases and J gave up 0 bases, with 12 bases separating them. This clonotype came up a few times. This material consisted of PBMCs from the stem cell graft donor, taken from the stem cell graft. The clonotype comes from a human donor who donated a stem cell graft to a child with combined immunodeficiency. The V gene is TRBV12-3 or TRBV12-4, the J gene TRBJ2-7, with D unclear. DNA for the CDR3: TGTGCCAGCAGTTTCTCCGGGCAGAACTCCTACGAGCAGTACTTC. Translation gives CASSFSGQNSYEQYF.